These 29 T cell receptor beta chains came from one sample sequenced in a study of T-cell reconstitution after alpha-beta-depleted transplantation in children. Preparation of the TCRbeta library used unique molecular identifiers. TCRdb ran MiXCR on the PCR reads and lists one entry per CDR3 protein. The data contain 240,000 or so distinct CDR3 sequences, more than 10% of them seen just once; the ten biggest clones take up approximately 2.9%. The sample was PBMCs from the stem cell graft donor, taken from the stem cell graft. The receptor source for this set is a human donor who donated a stem cell graft to a child with acute lymphoblastic leukemia.

Many counts were recorded for this clonotype. The V gene is TRBV30, the J gene TRBJ1-2; D gene ambiguous. Trimming stripped 4 bases from V and 4 bases from J, with 10 bases between. The CDR3 contains 12 residues. Germline lookup yields CDR1 GTSNPN and CDR2 SVGIG (reference sequence). In nucleotides, the CDR3 is TGTGCCTGGACGGTGGATGGCTATGGCTACACCTTC. This encodes CAWTVDGYGYTF.

At least ten counts were recorded for this clonotype. This chain joins TRBV3-1 and TRBJ2-7; TRBD1 aligns across 7 bases. The CDR3 loop spans 17 amino acids. The V gene end was trimmed by 2 bases and the J gene end by 2 bases; junction bases not matched to a gene: 12. CDR1 is LGHDT and CDR2 is YNNKEL in the germline V gene (reference sequence). The CDR3: CASSQSGRTGVPYEQYF. The CDR3 DNA reads TGTGCCAGCAGCCAATCGGGACGCACAGGGGTTCCCTACGAGCAGTACTTC.

This clonotype was picked up many times. The rearrangement joins TRBV20-1 to TRBJ1-1; D is undetermined. CDR1 DFQATT and CDR2 SNEGSKA come from the germline V gene (reference sequence). V was cut by 5 bases and J by 10 bases, with 20 bases left in between. CDR3 size: 13 residues. This chain's CDR3 is CSAPPRREEGAFF. DNA for the CDR3: TGCAGTGCTCCCCCTAGGAGGGAGGAGGGAGCTTTCTTT.

This clonotype has more than one count but fewer than ten. V and J are TRBV10-3 and TRBJ2-1, with 7 nucleotides matching TRBD1. There are 15 residues in the CDR3. Germline CDR1 ENHRY, CDR2 SYGVKD. J lost 5 bases, V lost 3 bases, and 7 bases had no gene match. CDR3 protein: CAISESDRFDNEQFF. The CDR3 bases are TGTGCCATCAGTGAATCGGACAGGTTCGACAATGAGCAGTTCTTC.

The rearrangement uses TRBV2 and TRBJ2-7; TRBD1 matches 9 bases. CDR1 is SNHLY and CDR2 is FYNNEI in the germline V gene. The ends lost 8 bases at V and 5 bases at J; junction bases unmatched: 7. The CDR3 length is 13 residues. DNA of the CDR3: TGTGCCAGCGGGCGGACAGGGGCCCACGAGCAGTACTTC. This translates into CASGRTGAHEQYF. Based on the CDR3 plus reference TRBV2 and TRBJ2-7, the full variable domain is EPEVTQTPSHQVTQMGQEVILRCVPISNHLYFYWYRQILGQKVEFLVSFYNNEISEKSEIFDDQFSVERPDGSNFTLKIRSTKLEDSAMYFCASGRTGAHEQYFGPGTRLTVT.

This clonotype has a count of ten or more. The chain uses TRBV19 and TRBJ1-1; a weak D match, TRBD1 (5 bases). The CDR3 is 15 amino acids. Trimming shortened V by 5 bases and J by 2 bases, and 15 bases separated the two germline ends. Per the germline V gene, CDR1 is LNHDA and CDR2 is SQIVND (reference sequence). The CDR3 DNA sequence: TGTGCCAGTAGTGTCCTCTGGGGCGAAAACACTGAAGCTTTCTTT. Its protein product is CASSVLWGENTEAFF.

This clonotype was recorded many times. V usage is TRBV29-1 and J usage is TRBJ2-5, with 13 bases fitting TRBD2. The CDR3 loop spans 20 amino acids. V shed 0 bases, J shed 5 bases, and the junction held 18 bases outside the gene matches. The germline CDR1 and CDR2 sequences are SQVTM and ANQGSEA. The CDR3 DNA follows: TGCAGCGTTGAAGATCTTTTACTAACTAGCGGGAGGGCCGAAACGGAGACCCAGTACTTC. It specifies CSVEDLLLTSGRAETETQYF.

This clonotype was observed a handful of times. The V and J genes are TRBV12-3 or TRBV12-4 and TRBJ1-1, with unresolved D. V shed 5 bases and J shed 7 bases, with 32 bases lying between them. This CDR3 has 19 residues. CDR3 DNA: TGTGCCAGCAGTGGCAGTTGGTACTTCCCCGGGAAGAAGGGAAATGAAGCTTTCTTT. This translates into CASSGSWYFPGKKGNEAFF.

Ten or more counts support this clonotype. The chain carries TRBV12-3 or TRBV12-4 and TRBJ1-4; no clear D. The CDR3 spans 11 residues. V lost 4 bases and J lost 7, with 4 bases in between. The CDR3 DNA sequence: TGTGCCAGCAGTTCCAGTGAAAAACTGTTTTTT. This sequence encodes CASSSSEKLFF.

Many counts were recorded for this clonotype. V and J are TRBV11-2 and TRBJ2-1, with D perhaps matching TRBD1 (5 bases). The CDR3 spans 12 residues. CDR1 and CDR2 from the germline V gene are SGHAT and FQNNGV. V was shortened by 4 bases and J by 13 bases, with 14 bases between the two germline ends. The CDR3 sequence: CASSSHRQLQFF. The CDR3 DNA is TGTGCCAGCAGCTCCCATCGACAGCTACAGTTCTTC.

This clonotype was picked up many times. This sequence joins TRBV29-1 and TRBJ2-4; TRBD1 matches at 8 bases. Germline V gene data show CDR1 as SQVTM and CDR2 as ANQGSEA. This CDR3 has 17 residues. V shed 7 bases, J shed 8 bases, and the junction held 22 bases outside the gene matches. The CDR3 spells CSALFRETGAFGDIQYF. DNA for the CDR3: TGCAGCGCCCTTTTCCGGGAGACAGGGGCTTTTGGGGACATTCAGTACTTC.

This clonotype was observed a single time. A much larger clone lies one base from this, so it may be a read error. This chain joins TRBV7-2 and TRBJ1-5; no reliable D call. CDR3 length equals 12 residues. Germline V lookup: CDR1 SGHTA, CDR2 FQGNSA. The V end was cut by 2 bases, the J end by 6 bases, with 5 bases between. The CDR3 spells CASSLLGQPQHF. CDR3 coding DNA: TGTGCCAGCAGCTTATTGGGTCAGCCCCAGCATTTT.

Many counts were recorded for this clonotype. CDR3: CASSPYRESEQYF. As DNA, the CDR3 is TGTGCCAGCAGCCCCTACAGGGAGAGCGAGCAGTACTTC. This chain uses TRBV7-2 with TRBJ2-7, with a tentative D call TRBD1 (6 bases). The germline gives CDR1 SGHTA, CDR2 FQGNSA. The CDR3 contains 13 residues. The V and J ends lost 5 bases and 6 bases respectively, with 14 bases between them. Full variable domain (missing parts from reference TRBV7-2 and TRBJ2-7): GAGVSQSPSNKVTEKGKDVELRCDPISGHTALYWYRQSLGQGLEFLIYFQGNSAPDKSGLPSDRFSAERTGGSVSTLTIQRTQQEDSAVYLCASSPYRESEQYFGPGTRLTVT.

This clonotype showed up many times. V is TRBV28 and J is TRBJ2-4; D remains unclear. The CDR3 is made up of 16 amino acids. Germline lookup yields CDR1 MDHEN and CDR2 SYDVKM. Trimming removed 7 bases from V and 2 bases from J, with 18 bases in between. CDR3 sequence (DNA): TGTGCCAGCAAAAAAGAAGCGTCTGTCACCAAAAACATTCAGTACTTC. Protein: CASKKEASVTKNIQYF.

In its sample, this clonotype was seen many times. This chain connects TRBV9 to TRBJ2-7, with TRBD2 matching over 12 bases. Looked up from germline, CDR1 is SGDLS and CDR2 is YYNGEE. Germline trimming cut 3 bases from V and 5 bases from J; bases unmatched to any gene: 6. This CDR3 contains 15 residues. The CDR3 DNA reads as TGTGCCAGCAGCGCCTCGGGACTAGCGGGCCACGAGCAGTACTTC. Protein sequence: CASSASGLAGHEQYF.

This clonotype was seen repeatedly, ten times or more. The rearrangement joins TRBV7-2 to TRBJ2-5; 10 bases are a match to TRBD2. The V segment lost 5 bases and the J segment 0 bases; nucleotides outside the gene matches: 9. This CDR3 has 17 residues. The germline CDR1 and CDR2 sequences are SGHTA and FQGNSA. In DNA form, the CDR3 reads TGTGCCAGCAGCGTCCCGACTAGCGGGTATTACCAAGAGACCCAGTACTTC. Protein sequence: CASSVPTSGYYQETQYF.

This clonotype was recorded many times. J is TRBJ2-6 and V is TRBV11-2; D unclear. Trimming stripped 0 bases from V and 4 bases from J, with 16 bases between. Germline CDR1 is SGHAT and CDR2 is FQNNGV. This CDR3 is built from 18 residues. Here the CDR3 reads CASSLDPRSIRGANVLTF. The CDR3 bases are TGTGCCAGCAGCTTAGATCCCCGATCCATAAGGGGGGCCAACGTCCTGACTTTC.

Ten or more counts support this clonotype. This rearrangement joins TRBV30 to TRBJ2-7; perhaps TRBD1 as D (6 bases). CDR1 and CDR2 (germline): GTSNPN, SVGIG (reference sequence). V lost 5 bases and J 0 bases, leaving 11 bases between the germline ends. This CDR3 has 13 residues. CDR3 in amino acids: CAWSRGISYEQYF. CDR3 DNA: TGTGCCTGGTCAAGGGGGATCTCCTACGAGCAGTACTTC.

This clonotype showed up just a few times. The chain uses TRBV5-1 and TRBJ1-1, with D hard to call. CDR1 is SGHRS and CDR2 is YFSETQ in the germline V gene. The CDR3 sequence is 15 residues long. Trimming shortened V by 4 bases and J by 1 base, and 14 bases separated the two germline ends. CDR3 nucleotide sequence: TGCGCCAGCAGCCCTCATCGACAACGGAACACTGAAGCTTTCTTT. This encodes CASSPHRQRNTEAFF. The full variable domain, completed using reference TRBV5-1 and TRBJ1-1, is KAGVTQTPRYLIKTRGQQVTLSCSPISGHRSVSWYQQTPGQGLQFLFEYFSETQRNKGNFPGRFSGRQFSNSRSEMNVSTLELGDSALYLCASSPHRQRNTEAFFGQGTRLTVV.

This clonotype was counted at least ten times. The chain couples TRBV28 to TRBJ2-5, with TRBD2 identical over 9 bases. V was pared by 2 bases and J by 4 bases, with 8 bases of the junction left unmatched. This CDR3 is 16 amino acids long. Germline V gives CDR1 MDHEN, CDR2 SYDVKM. The CDR3 DNA sequence: TGTGCCAGCAGTTTACCTCTAGCGGGAATGAGAGAGACCCAGTACTTC. Its protein is CASSLPLAGMRETQYF.

Ten or more counts support this clonotype. The rearrangement joins TRBV7-9 to TRBJ2-1, with TRBD2 matching 7 bases. J lost 8 bases, V lost 4 bases, and 14 bases had no gene match. This CDR3 comprises 16 residues. Germline CDR1 and CDR2: SEHNR and FQNEAQ (reference sequence). The CDR3 loop is CASSSPPGLLIHEQFF. CDR3 sequence (DNA): TGTGCCAGCAGCTCCCCCCCGGGACTACTCATCCATGAGCAGTTCTTC.

The table lists this clonotype with many counts. The chain links TRBV27 to TRBJ1-1; D is possibly TRBD1 (5 bases). V lost 3 bases and J 1 base, leaving 9 bases between the germline ends. This CDR3 spans 14 amino acids. Germline V gene lookup returns CDR1 MNHEY and CDR2 SMNVEV (reference sequence). The CDR3 DNA sequence: TGTGCCAGCAGTTTGTTCGGGGCGAACACTGAAGCTTTCTTT. Translating gives CASSLFGANTEAFF.

This clonotype was counted ten times or more. The rearrangement joins TRBV6-1 to TRBJ1-1, with 8 bases identical to TRBD1. Germline loops: CDR1 MNHNS, CDR2 SASEGT. CDR3 length: 13 residues. Trimming took 8 bases from V and 2 from J; bases not matched to a gene: 4. The DNA of the CDR3 is TGTGCCAGCGCGGACAGGGAAAACACTGAAGCTTTCTTT. Amino acid sequence: CASADRENTEAFF.

In its sample, this clonotype was seen many times. The chain carries TRBV27 and TRBJ2-7; TRBD1 matches 8 bases. Per germline, CDR1 MNHEY and CDR2 SMNVEV (reference sequence). Trimming cost V 2 bases and J 4 bases; bases outside gene matches: 10. CDR3 length equals 16 residues. The CDR3: CASSLLGQGVGYEQYF. DNA of the CDR3: TGTGCCAGCAGTTTACTCGGACAGGGTGTTGGGTACGAGCAGTACTTC.

The chain couples TRBV5-6 to TRBJ1-1; 8 bases align to TRBD1. CDR1 and CDR2 from the germline V gene are SGHDT and YYEEEE. V shed 4 bases and J 2 bases; nucleotides not matched to a gene: 4. The CDR3 runs to 14 residues. For the CDR3, the DNA is TGTGCCAGCAGCCCTGGGACAGGTAACACTGAAGCTTTCTTT. Amino acids: CASSPGTGNTEAFF.

Concerning this clonotype: Since a much larger clone is just one base distant, this may be a read error. The CDR3 carries no conserved terminal phenylalanine or tryptophan, so it likely arises from a read error. The chain has TRBV28 and TRBJ2-5; D perhaps matches TRBD2 (6 bases). The V and J ends lost 1 base and 2 bases respectively, with 14 bases between them. Germline V gene data show CDR1 as MDHEN and CDR2 as SYDVKM. The CDR3 covers 16 residues. CDR3: CASSLSGPGAQETQYL. DNA for the CDR3: TGTGCCAGCAGTTTATCCGGGCCGGGAGCTCAAGAGACCCAGTACTTA.

Remarks on this clonotype: This likely stems from a read error, as it lies one base from a far larger clone. The chain employs TRBV5-1 and TRBJ2-2; D uncertain. There are 13 residues in the CDR3. The germline CDR1 and CDR2 sequences are SGHRS and YFSETQ. The CDR3 DNA reads as TGCGCCAGCAGCTTGGCCCGGACCGAGGAGCTGTTTTTT. Translating gives CASSLARTEELFF. Full variable domain (outside the CDR3, taken from reference TRBV5-1 and TRBJ2-2): KAGVTQTPRYLIKTRGQQVTLSCSPISGHRSVSWYQQTPGQGLQFLFEYFSETQRNKGNFPGRFSGRQFSNSRSEMNVSTLELGDSALYLCASSLARTEELFFGEGSRLTVL.

This clonotype was recorded at least ten times. Relative to the germline gene, one junction end is altered; a read error may explain this. The V and J genes are TRBV29-1 and TRBJ2-3; D not certain. The CDR3 is made up of 9 amino acids. Germline assignment: CDR1 SQVTM and CDR2 ANQGSEA. CDR3 in amino acids: CSVEDTQYF. In DNA, the CDR3 is TGCAGCGTGGAAGATACGCAGTATTTT.

This clonotype has more than one count but fewer than ten. The rearrangement joins TRBV6-5 to TRBJ1-5, with D possibly being TRBD1 (5 bases). The CDR3 has 15 amino acids. Trimming pared 0 bases from V and 0 bases from J, leaving 6 bases between. CDR1 and CDR2 (germline): MNHEY, SVGAGI. CDR3 DNA: TGTGCCAGCAGTTACTCGGGGCATAGCAATCAGCCCCAGCATTTT. Encoded protein: CASSYSGHSNQPQHF.